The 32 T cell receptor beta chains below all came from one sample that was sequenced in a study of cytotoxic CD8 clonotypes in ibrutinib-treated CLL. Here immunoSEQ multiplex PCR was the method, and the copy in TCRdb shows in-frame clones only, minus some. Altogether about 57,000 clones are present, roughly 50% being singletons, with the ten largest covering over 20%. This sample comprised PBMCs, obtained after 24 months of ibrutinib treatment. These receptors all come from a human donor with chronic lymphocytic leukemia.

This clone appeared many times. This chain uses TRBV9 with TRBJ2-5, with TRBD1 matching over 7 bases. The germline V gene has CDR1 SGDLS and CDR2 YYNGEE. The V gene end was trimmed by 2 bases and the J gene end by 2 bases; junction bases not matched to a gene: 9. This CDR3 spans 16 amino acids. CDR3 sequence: CASSVGQWGNQETQYF. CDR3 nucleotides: TGTGCCAGCAGCGTGGGACAGTGGGGGAATCAAGAGACCCAGTACTTC.

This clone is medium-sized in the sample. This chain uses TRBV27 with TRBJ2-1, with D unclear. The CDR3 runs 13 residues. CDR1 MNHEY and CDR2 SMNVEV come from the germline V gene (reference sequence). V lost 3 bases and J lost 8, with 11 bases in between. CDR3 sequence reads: CASSLLASYEQFF. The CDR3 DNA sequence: TGTGCCAGCAGTTTGTTAGCATCCTATGAGCAGTTCTTC.

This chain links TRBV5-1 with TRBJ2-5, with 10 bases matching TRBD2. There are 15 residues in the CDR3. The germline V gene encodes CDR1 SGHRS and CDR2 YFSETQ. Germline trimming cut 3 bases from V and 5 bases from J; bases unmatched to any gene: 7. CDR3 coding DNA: TGCGCCAGCAGCTCCGGATCTAGCGGGGGTGAGACCCAGTACTTC. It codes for CASSSGSSGGETQYF.

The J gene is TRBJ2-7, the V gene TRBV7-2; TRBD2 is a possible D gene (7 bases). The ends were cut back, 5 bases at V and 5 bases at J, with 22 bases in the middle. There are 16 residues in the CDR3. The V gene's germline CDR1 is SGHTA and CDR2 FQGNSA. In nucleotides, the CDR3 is TGTGCCAGCAGCGCTTGGGGGGGCGGGAGTCTCCACGAGCAGTACTTC. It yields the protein CASSAWGGGSLHEQYF. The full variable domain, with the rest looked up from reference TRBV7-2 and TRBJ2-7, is GAGVSQSPSNKVTEKGKDVELRCDPISGHTALYWYRQSLGQGLEFLIYFQGNSAPDKSGLPSDRFSAERTGGSVSTLTIQRTQQEDSAVYLCASSAWGGGSLHEQYFGPGTRLTVT.

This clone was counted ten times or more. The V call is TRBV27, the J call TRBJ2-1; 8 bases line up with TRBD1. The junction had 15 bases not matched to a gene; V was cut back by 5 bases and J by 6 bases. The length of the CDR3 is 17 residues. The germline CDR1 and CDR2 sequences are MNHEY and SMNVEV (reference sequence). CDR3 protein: CASSLPQAVTGGNEQFF. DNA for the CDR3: TGTGCCAGCAGTCTCCCCCAGGCGGTTACAGGGGGCAATGAGCAGTTCTTC.

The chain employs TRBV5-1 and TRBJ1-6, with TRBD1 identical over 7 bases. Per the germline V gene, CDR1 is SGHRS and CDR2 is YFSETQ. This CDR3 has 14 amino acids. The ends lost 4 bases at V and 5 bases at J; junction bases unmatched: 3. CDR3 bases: TGCGCCAGCAGCACGGGACAGCATAATTCACCCCTCCACTTT. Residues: CASSTGQHNSPLHF.

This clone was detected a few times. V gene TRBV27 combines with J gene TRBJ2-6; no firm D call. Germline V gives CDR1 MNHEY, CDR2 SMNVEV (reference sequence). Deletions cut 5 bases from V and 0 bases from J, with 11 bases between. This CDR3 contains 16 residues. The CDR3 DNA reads TGTGCCAGCAGTCCAGGACGGATCTCTGGGGCCAACGTCCTGACTTTC. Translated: CASSPGRISGANVLTF.

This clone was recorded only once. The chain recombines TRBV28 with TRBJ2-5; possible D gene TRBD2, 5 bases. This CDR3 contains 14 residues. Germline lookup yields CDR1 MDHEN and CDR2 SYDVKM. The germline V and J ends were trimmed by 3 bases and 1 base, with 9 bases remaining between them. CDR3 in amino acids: CASSFRGIQETQYF. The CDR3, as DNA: TGTGCCAGCAGTTTCCGGGGTATCCAAGAGACCCAGTACTTC.

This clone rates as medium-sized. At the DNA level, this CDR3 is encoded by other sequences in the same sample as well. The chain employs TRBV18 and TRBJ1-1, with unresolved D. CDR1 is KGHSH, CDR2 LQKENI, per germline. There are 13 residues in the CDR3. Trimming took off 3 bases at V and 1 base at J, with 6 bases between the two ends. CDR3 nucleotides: TGTGCCAGCTCACCGGGAGCGAACACTGAAGCTTTCTTT. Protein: CASSPGANTEAFF.

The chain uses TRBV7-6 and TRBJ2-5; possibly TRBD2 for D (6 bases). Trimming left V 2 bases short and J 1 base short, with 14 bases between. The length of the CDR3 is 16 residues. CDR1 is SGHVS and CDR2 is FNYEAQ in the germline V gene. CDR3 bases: TGTGCCAGCAGCTTATCGGTTTGGGGGGTCCAAGAGACCCAGTACTTC. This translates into CASSLSVWGVQETQYF.

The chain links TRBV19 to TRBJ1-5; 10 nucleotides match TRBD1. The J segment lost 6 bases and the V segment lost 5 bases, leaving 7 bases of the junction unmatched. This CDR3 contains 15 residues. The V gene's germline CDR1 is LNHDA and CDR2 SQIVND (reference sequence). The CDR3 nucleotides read TGTGCCAGTAGTCCACAGGGACAGGGGAGTCAGCCCCAGCATTTT. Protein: CASSPQGQGSQPQHF.

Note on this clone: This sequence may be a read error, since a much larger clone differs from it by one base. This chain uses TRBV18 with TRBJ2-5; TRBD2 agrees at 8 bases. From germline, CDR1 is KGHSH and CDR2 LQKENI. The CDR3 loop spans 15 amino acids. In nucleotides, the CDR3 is TGTGCCAGCTCACCGTCCCGGGGGGGACAAGAGGCCCAGTACTTC. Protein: CASSPSRGGQEAQYF. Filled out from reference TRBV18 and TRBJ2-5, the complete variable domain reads NAGVMQNPRHLVRRRGQEARLRCSPMKGHSHVYWYRQLPEEGLKFMVYLQKENIIDESGMPKERFSAEFPKEGPSILRIQQVVRGDSAAYFCASSPSRGGQEAQYFGPGTRLLVL.

CDR3 amino acids: CASSFPLYEQYF. The CDR3 DNA sequence: TGTGCCAGCAGTTTTCCCCTGTACGAGCAGTACTTC. The V and J genes are TRBV27 and TRBJ2-7, with D unresolved. Trimming took off 3 bases at V and 4 bases at J, with 7 bases between the two ends. Germline V gene data show CDR1 as MNHEY and CDR2 as SMNVEV (reference sequence). The CDR3 sequence is 12 residues long.

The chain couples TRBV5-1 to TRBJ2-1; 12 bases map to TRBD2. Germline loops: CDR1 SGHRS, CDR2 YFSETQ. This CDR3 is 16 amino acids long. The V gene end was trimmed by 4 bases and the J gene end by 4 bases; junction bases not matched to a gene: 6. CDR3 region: CASSPTSGRLYNEQFF. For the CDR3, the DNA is TGCGCCAGCAGCCCCACTAGCGGGAGGTTGTACAATGAGCAGTTCTTC.

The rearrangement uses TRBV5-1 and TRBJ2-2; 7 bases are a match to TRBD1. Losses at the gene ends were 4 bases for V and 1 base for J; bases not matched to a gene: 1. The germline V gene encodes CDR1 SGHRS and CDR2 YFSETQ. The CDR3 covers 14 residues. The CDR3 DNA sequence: TGCGCCAGCAGCAGGGACAGGAACACCGGGGAGCTGTTTTTT. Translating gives CASSRDRNTGELFF.

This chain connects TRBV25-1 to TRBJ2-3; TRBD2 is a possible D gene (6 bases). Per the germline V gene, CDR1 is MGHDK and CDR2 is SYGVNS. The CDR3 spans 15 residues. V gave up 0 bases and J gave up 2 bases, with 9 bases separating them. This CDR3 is CASSEYAGNTDTQYF. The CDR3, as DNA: TGTGCCAGCAGTGAATATGCGGGGAACACAGATACGCAGTATTTT. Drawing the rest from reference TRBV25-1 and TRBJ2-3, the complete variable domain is EADIYQTPRYLVIGTGKKITLECSQTMGHDKMYWYQQDPGMELHLIHYSYGVNSTEKGDLSSESTVSRIRTEHFPLTLESARPSHTSQYLCASSEYAGNTDTQYFGPGTRLTVL.

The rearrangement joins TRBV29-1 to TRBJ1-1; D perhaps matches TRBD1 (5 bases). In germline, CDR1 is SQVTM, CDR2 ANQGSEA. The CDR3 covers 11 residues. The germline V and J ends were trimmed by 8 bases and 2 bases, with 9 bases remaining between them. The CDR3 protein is CSLTENTEAFF. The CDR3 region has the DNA TGCAGCCTGACAGAAAACACTGAAGCTTTCTTT.

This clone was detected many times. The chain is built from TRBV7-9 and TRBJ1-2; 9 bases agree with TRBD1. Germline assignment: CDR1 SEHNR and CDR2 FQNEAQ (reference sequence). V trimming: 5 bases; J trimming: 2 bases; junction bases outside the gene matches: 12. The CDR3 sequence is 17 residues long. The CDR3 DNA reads TGTGCCAGCAGCCACAATACAGGGGGCGCTGGCAACTATGGCTACACCTTC. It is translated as CASSHNTGGAGNYGYTF.

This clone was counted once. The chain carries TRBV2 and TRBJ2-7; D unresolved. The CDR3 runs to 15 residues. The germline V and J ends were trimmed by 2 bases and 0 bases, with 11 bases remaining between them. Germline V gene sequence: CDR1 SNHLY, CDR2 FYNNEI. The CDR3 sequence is CASSESVRSSYEQYF. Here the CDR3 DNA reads TGTGCCAGCAGTGAATCTGTCCGAAGCTCCTACGAGCAGTACTTC.

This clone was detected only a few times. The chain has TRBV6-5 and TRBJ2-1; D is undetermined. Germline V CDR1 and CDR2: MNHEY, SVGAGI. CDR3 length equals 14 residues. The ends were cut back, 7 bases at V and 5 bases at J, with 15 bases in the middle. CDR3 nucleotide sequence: TGTGCCAGCACCGCGATTCTAGGTAACAATGAGCAGTTCTTC. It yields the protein CASTAILGNNEQFF.

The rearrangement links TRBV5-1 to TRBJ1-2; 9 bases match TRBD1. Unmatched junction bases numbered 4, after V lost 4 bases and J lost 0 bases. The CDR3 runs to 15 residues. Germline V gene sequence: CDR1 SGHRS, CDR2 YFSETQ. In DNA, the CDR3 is TGCGCCAGCAGCAAAGGGACAGGGCCTAACTATGGCTACACCTTC. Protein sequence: CASSKGTGPNYGYTF.

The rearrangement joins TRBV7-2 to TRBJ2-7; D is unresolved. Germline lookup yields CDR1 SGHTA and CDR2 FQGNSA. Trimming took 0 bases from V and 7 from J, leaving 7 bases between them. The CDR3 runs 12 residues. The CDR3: CASSLAHREQYF. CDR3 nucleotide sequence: TGTGCCAGCAGCTTAGCCCATAGGGAGCAGTACTTC.

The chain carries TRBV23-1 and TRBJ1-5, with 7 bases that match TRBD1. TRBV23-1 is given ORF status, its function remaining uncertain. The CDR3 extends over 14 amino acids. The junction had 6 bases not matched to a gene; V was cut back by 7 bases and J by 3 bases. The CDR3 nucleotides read TGCGCCAGCACCCGGGACAGAGTCAATCAGCCCCAGCATTTT. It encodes CASTRDRVNQPQHF.

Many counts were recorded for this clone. The CDR3 DNA is TGTGCCAGTAGGGAGACAGGGAAGGGCAATCAGCCCCAGCATTTT. Its protein product is CASRETGKGNQPQHF. This chain joins TRBV19 and TRBJ1-5; 7 bases fit TRBD1. Germline CDR1 is LNHDA and CDR2 is SQIVND (reference sequence). With V trimmed by 6 bases and J by 2 bases, 7 bases remained unmatched. This CDR3 is 15 amino acids long.

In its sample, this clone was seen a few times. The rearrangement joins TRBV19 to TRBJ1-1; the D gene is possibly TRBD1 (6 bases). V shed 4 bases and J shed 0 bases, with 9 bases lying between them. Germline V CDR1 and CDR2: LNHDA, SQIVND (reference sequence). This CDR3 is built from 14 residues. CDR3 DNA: TGTGCCAGTAGTAGTGGGACACTGAACACTGAAGCTTTCTTT. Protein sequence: CASSSGTLNTEAFF.

CDR3 loop: CASSLDLRGSTDTQYF. The CDR3 nucleotides are TGTGCCAGCAGCTTAGATCTAAGGGGTAGCACAGATACGCAGTATTTT. J is TRBJ2-3 and V is TRBV11-2, with D maybe TRBD1 (5 bases). Trimming took off 0 bases at V and 0 bases at J, with 10 bases between the two ends. CDR1 and CDR2 (germline): SGHAT, FQNNGV. The CDR3 totals 16 residues.

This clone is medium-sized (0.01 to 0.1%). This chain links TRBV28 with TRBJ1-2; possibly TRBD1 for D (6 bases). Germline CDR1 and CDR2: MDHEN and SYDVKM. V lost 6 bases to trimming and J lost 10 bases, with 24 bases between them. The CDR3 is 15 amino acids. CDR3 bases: TGTGCCAGCAGCATAAGGCGGACAGCCACTACTTACTACACCTTC. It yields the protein CASSIRRTATTYYTF.

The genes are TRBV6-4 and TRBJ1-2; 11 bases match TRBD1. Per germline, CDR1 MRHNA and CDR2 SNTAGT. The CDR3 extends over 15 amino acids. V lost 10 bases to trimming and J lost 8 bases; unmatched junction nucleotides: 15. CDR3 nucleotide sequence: TGTGCCATCAGGGTAACCGGGACAGGGGGTAACGGCTACACCTTC. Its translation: CAIRVTGTGGNGYTF.

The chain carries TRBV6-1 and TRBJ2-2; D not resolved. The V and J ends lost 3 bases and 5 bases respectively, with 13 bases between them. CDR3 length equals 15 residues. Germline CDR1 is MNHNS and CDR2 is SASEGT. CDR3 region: CASSDFGRTTGELFF. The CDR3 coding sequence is TGTGCCAGCAGTGATTTTGGCAGAACAACCGGGGAGCTGTTTTTT.

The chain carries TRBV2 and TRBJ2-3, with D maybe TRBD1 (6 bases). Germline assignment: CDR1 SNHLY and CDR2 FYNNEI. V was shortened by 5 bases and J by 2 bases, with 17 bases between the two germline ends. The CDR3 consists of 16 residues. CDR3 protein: CASSTSGTTPTDTQYF. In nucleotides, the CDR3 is TGTGCCAGCAGTACTTCCGGGACAACCCCCACAGATACGCAGTATTTT.

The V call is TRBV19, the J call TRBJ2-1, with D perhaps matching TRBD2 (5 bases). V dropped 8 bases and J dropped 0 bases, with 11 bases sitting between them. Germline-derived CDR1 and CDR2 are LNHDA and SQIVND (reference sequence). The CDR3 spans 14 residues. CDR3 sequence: CASGELSSYNEQFF. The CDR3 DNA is TGTGCCAGTGGGGAGCTGAGCTCCTACAATGAGCAGTTCTTC.

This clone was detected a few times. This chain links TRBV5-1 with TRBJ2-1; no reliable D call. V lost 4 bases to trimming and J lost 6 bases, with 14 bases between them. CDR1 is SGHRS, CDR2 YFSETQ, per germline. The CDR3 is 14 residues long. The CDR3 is CASSPQGTGNEQFF. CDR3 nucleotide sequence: TGCGCCAGCAGCCCTCAAGGAACCGGCAATGAGCAGTTCTTC.